Listed here are 19 T cell receptor beta chains from one sample, sequenced in a study of monozygotic twins with inflammatory bowel disease. TCRdb reanalyzed the 5' RACE reads, giving one entry per CDR3 protein sequence and no DNA. This table holds around 380,000 distinct CDR3 sequences. Sequenced: blood. The receptor set was obtained from a human donor with ulcerative colitis or Crohn's disease, or a healthy co-twin of an affected twin (not recorded which).

CDR3 loop: CASSQEVWDEQYF. V is TRBV4-1 and J is TRBJ2-7. Germline CDR1 and CDR2: MGHRA and YSYEKL. The CDR3 extends over 13 amino acids.

The chain recombines TRBV7-2 with TRBJ2-2; TCRdb outputs TRBD2, but without DNA this stays unchecked. Germline V gene sequence: CDR1 SGHTA, CDR2 FQGNSA. The length of the CDR3 is 16 residues. The CDR3 protein is CASSLEAGEITGELFF.

The chain combines TRBV6-5 with TRBJ2-7; TCRdb proposes TRBD1, but this gene call is untestable without DNA. The CDR3 has 16 residues. CDR1 is MNHEY and CDR2 is SVGAGI in the germline V gene. This CDR3 is CASSYSDWGNAYEQYF.

The chain couples TRBV30 to TRBJ1-1. Germline assignment: CDR1 GTSNPN and CDR2 SVGIG (reference sequence). This CDR3 contains 12 residues. CDR3 protein: CAWRDKNTEAFF.

The rearrangement uses TRBV3-1 and TRBJ1-2; TCRdb indicates TRBD1, and absent DNA this call remains unverified. Per the germline V gene, CDR1 is LGHDT and CDR2 is YNNKEL (reference sequence). This CDR3 spans 15 amino acids. CDR3 sequence reads: CASSQSGQGESGYTF.

The chain combines TRBV15 with TRBJ1-4; TCRdb proposes TRBD1, but this gene call is untestable without DNA. The length of the CDR3 is 15 residues. Germline V CDR1 and CDR2: LNHNV, YYDKDF (reference sequence). The CDR3: CATSTRTGSNEKLFF.

V gene TRBV9 combines with J gene TRBJ2-1; TCRdb indicates TRBD2, and absent DNA this call remains unverified. CDR1 and CDR2 (germline): SGDLS, YYNGEE. The CDR3 consists of 16 residues. The CDR3 spells CASSADSLGSYNEQFF.

The gene calls are TRBV24-1 and TRBJ2-1. The V gene's germline CDR1 is KGHDR and CDR2 SFDVKD. The CDR3 is 12 amino acids. The CDR3 sequence: CATDTGSNEQFF.

The CDR3 loop reads CASSYQARETQYF. The chain is built from TRBV5-1 and TRBJ2-5. The CDR3 has 13 amino acids. Looked up from germline, CDR1 is SGHRS and CDR2 is YFSETQ. Based on the CDR3 plus reference TRBV5-1 and TRBJ2-5, the full variable domain is KAGVTQTPRYLIKTRGQQVTLSCSPISGHRSVSWYQQTPGQGLQFLFEYFSETQRNKGNFPGRFSGRQFSNSRSEMNVSTLELGDSALYLCASSYQARETQYFGPGTRLLVL.

J is TRBJ1-2 and V is TRBV19; absent DNA, TCRdb's TRBD1 call cannot be checked. This CDR3 has 14 amino acids. In germline, CDR1 is LNHDA, CDR2 SQIVND (reference sequence). The CDR3 loop reads CASSPPGQPYGYTF.

This chain uses TRBV7-9 with TRBJ2-1. The CDR3 sequence is 12 residues long. The germline V gene has CDR1 SEHNR and CDR2 FQNEAQ (reference sequence). This CDR3 is CASSDHYNEQFF. The variable domain in full, completed from reference TRBV7-9 and TRBJ2-1, reads DTGVSQNPRHKITKRGQNVTFRCDPISEHNRLYWYRQTLGQGPEFLTYFQNEAQLEKSRLLSDRFSAERPKGSFSTLEIQRTEQGDSAMYLCASSDHYNEQFFGPGTRLTVL.

The genes are TRBV20-1 and TRBJ2-5; TCRdb's D gene call, TRBD2, goes unchecked for lack of DNA. Germline V gene data show CDR1 as DFQATT and CDR2 as SNEGSKA (reference sequence). The CDR3 loop spans 12 amino acids. The CDR3 loop reads CRLPGLQETQYF.

The chain joins TRBV5-1 to TRBJ2-4; with no DNA, the TCRdb D assignment of TRBD1 cannot be verified. Germline V gene sequence: CDR1 SGHRS, CDR2 YFSETQ. This CDR3 has 15 amino acids. The CDR3 region is CASSLQGIQIDIQYF.

The V call is TRBV20-1, the J call TRBJ2-2; the TCRdb D gene call, TRBD1, has no DNA to confirm it. CDR1 is DFQATT and CDR2 is SNEGSKA in the germline V gene (reference sequence). The CDR3 loop spans 14 amino acids. This CDR3 is CSASAGGSTGELFF.

The chain uses TRBV27 and TRBJ2-7; the TRBD1 assignment by TCRdb is unverifiable without DNA. The CDR3 totals 15 residues. Looked up from germline, CDR1 is MNHEY and CDR2 is SMNVEV (reference sequence). The CDR3 sequence: CASITRGQGPYEQYF.

The chain is built from TRBV5-6 and TRBJ1-2; TCRdb picks TRBD1, but there is no DNA to check that call. CDR1 and CDR2 from the germline V gene are SGHDT and YYEEEE. This CDR3 contains 14 residues. The CDR3 loop is CASLPPDPSTGYTF. The complete variable domain, with remaining parts taken from reference TRBV5-6 and TRBJ1-2, reads DAGVTQSPTHLIKTRGQQVTLRCSPKSGHDTVSWYQQALGQGPQFIFQYYEEEERQRGNFPDRFSGHQFPNYSSELNVNALLLGDSALYLCASLPPDPSTGYTFGSGTRLTVV.

The rearrangement uses TRBV7-2 and TRBJ2-5. There are 16 residues in the CDR3. Germline V lookup: CDR1 SGHTA, CDR2 FQGNSA. CDR3 region: CASSLVVARVQETQYF.

The chain couples TRBV5-1 to TRBJ2-7; there is no DNA to check the TCRdb D call of TRBD2. The CDR3 extends over 16 amino acids. Germline V lookup: CDR1 SGHRS, CDR2 YFSETQ. The CDR3 protein is CASSYPTSGGKYEQYF.

This chain links TRBV27 with TRBJ1-1. CDR1 and CDR2 (germline): MNHEY, SMNVEV (reference sequence). This CDR3 is built from 14 residues. The CDR3 loop is CASYPGGARGEAFF.